The 23 T cell receptor beta chains below all came from one sample that was sequenced in a study of shared clonotypes between healthy human individuals. Libraries were prepared by immunoSEQ multiplex PCR; TCRdb keeps only in-frame clonotypes and omits some of them. The top ten clones hold approximately 1.5% of a sample with about a million clones, around 74% of them seen once. Sequencing used memory CD4+ T cells sorted from blood. Subset denoted: CD45RA-negative fraction. The source of these receptors is a man aged 18 to 29 in good health.

The V and J genes are TRBV5-1 and TRBJ1-4; TRBD1 matches at 10 bases. Germline-derived CDR1 and CDR2 are SGHRS and YFSETQ. V lost 0 bases to trimming and J lost 7 bases; unmatched junction nucleotides: 6. CDR3 length: 16 amino acids. The CDR3 here is CASSLDPGQGTEKLFF. The DNA for the CDR3 is TGCGCCAGCAGCTTGGATCCGGGACAGGGGACTGAAAAACTGTTTTTT.

The rearrangement links TRBV18 to TRBJ2-1; D remains ambiguous. Trimming removed 1 base from V and 8 bases from J, with 21 bases in between. The CDR3 sequence is 17 residues long. Germline assignment: CDR1 KGHSH and CDR2 LQKENI. Here the CDR3 DNA reads TGTGCCAGCTCACCACAGGCTCAGGCAACTCAGACCGATGAGCAGTTCTTC. Translating gives CASSPQAQATQTDEQFF.

The rearrangement joins TRBV2 to TRBJ2-6; 12 bases are shared with TRBD1. The length of the CDR3 is 17 residues. Per the germline V gene, CDR1 is SNHLY and CDR2 is FYNNEI. V gave up 6 bases and J gave up 3 bases; unmatched junction bases: 6. The CDR3 DNA sequence: TGTGCCAGCAGAAACCGGGACAGGGGGCTTGGGGCCAACGTCCTGACTTTC. Protein sequence: CASRNRDRGLGANVLTF.

The chain uses TRBV30 and TRBJ1-2; the D is unclear. There are 14 residues in the CDR3. Trimming shortened V by 0 bases and J by 7 bases, and 15 bases separated the two germline ends. From germline, CDR1 is GTSNPN and CDR2 SVGIG (reference sequence). The CDR3 sequence: CAWSVLGPASGYTF. The CDR3 region has the DNA TGTGCCTGGAGTGTCCTTGGACCAGCGAGTGGCTACACCTTC.

The chain is built from TRBV5-4 and TRBJ2-3; TRBD2 aligns across 16 bases. The CDR3 extends over 16 amino acids. Germline lookup yields CDR1 SGHNT and CDR2 YYREEE (reference sequence). The junction had 2 bases not matched to a gene; V was cut back by 4 bases and J by 3 bases. The CDR3 sequence is CASSPGLAGGTDTQYF. The CDR3 DNA reads TGTGCCAGCAGCCCGGGACTAGCGGGAGGGACAGATACGCAGTATTTT.

The chain carries TRBV20-1 and TRBJ1-1; D is unresolved. The CDR3 length is 10 residues. CDR1 is DFQATT and CDR2 is SNEGSKA in the germline V gene (reference sequence). V shed 5 bases and J shed 6 bases, with 7 bases lying between them. The CDR3 DNA reads TGCAGTGCTCCCGGGCCTGAAGCTTTCTTT. Translation gives CSAPGPEAFF.

This clone was recorded a few times. In DNA, the CDR3 is TGTGCCAGCAGCCGACAGGGATATAATTCACCCCTCCACTTT. Residues: CASSRQGYNSPLHF. This chain joins TRBV7-2 and TRBJ1-6, with 7 bases that match TRBD1. CDR1 SGHTA and CDR2 FQGNSA come from the germline V gene. Trimming removed 5 bases from V and 4 bases from J; junction bases left unmatched: 2. The CDR3 runs to 14 residues.

The CDR3 loop is CASSSYRLAPSSYNEQFF. Written as DNA, the CDR3 is TGCGCCAGCAGCTCCTACCGACTAGCGCCCAGCTCCTACAATGAGCAGTTCTTC. V is TRBV5-1 and J is TRBJ2-1; 8 bases align to TRBD2. V shed 3 bases, J shed 0 bases, and the junction held 11 bases outside the gene matches. CDR3 length: 18 amino acids. The germline V gene encodes CDR1 SGHRS and CDR2 YFSETQ. Using reference TRBV5-1 and TRBJ2-1 for the parts outside the CDR3, the full variable domain is KAGVTQTPRYLIKTRGQQVTLSCSPISGHRSVSWYQQTPGQGLQFLFEYFSETQRNKGNFPGRFSGRQFSNSRSEMNVSTLELGDSALYLCASSSYRLAPSSYNEQFFGPGTRLTVL.

V is TRBV7-9 and J is TRBJ2-3; 7 nucleotides agree with TRBD1. The CDR3 sequence is 14 residues long. Trimming took 5 bases from V and 4 from J; bases not matched to a gene: 6. Germline values: CDR1 SEHNR, CDR2 FQNEAQ (reference sequence). The CDR3 loop is CASSDRAGSDTQYF. CDR3 in DNA: TGTGCCAGCAGCGACAGGGCAGGTTCAGATACGCAGTATTTT.

The V and J genes are TRBV7-9 and TRBJ1-1; tentatively, D is TRBD1 (6 bases). In germline, CDR1 is SEHNR, CDR2 FQNEAQ (reference sequence). There are 15 residues in the CDR3. Trimming cost V 4 bases and J 1 base, with 13 bases left between them. As DNA, the CDR3 is TGTGCCAGCAGCTCACGACTGGACAGGAACACTGAAGCTTTCTTT. Translation: CASSSRLDRNTEAFF.

This clone was observed a few times. The V gene is TRBV11-3, the J gene TRBJ2-1; D remains ambiguous. With 2 bases removed from V and 7 bases from J, the gap between germline ends came to 12 bases. Germline loops: CDR1 SGHNT, CDR2 YENEEA. This CDR3 is 14 amino acids long. The CDR3 DNA follows: TGTGCCAGCAGCTTACACTCTGTGGGGAATGAGCAGTTCTTC. Translation: CASSLHSVGNEQFF.

The rearrangement uses TRBV4-1 and TRBJ2-7, with 9 bases matching TRBD1. V dropped 5 bases and J dropped 0; count of bases not matched to a gene: 5. Germline lookup yields CDR1 MGHRA and CDR2 YSYEKL. This CDR3 is built from 15 residues. In DNA form, the CDR3 reads TGCGCCAGCAGCAGGGAGACAGGGGGCTCCTACGAGCAGTACTTC. Translating gives CASSRETGGSYEQYF.

The rearrangement uses TRBV5-1 and TRBJ1-1, with D uncertain. Between the trimmed V and J ends, which lost 2 bases and 0 bases, there was a span of 20 bases. CDR1 is SGHRS, CDR2 YFSETQ, per germline. The CDR3 contains 18 residues. This CDR3 is CASSFNTAGGVMNTEAFF. For the CDR3, the DNA is TGCGCCAGCAGCTTTAATACGGCAGGCGGAGTGATGAACACTGAAGCTTTCTTT. Based on the CDR3 plus reference TRBV5-1 and TRBJ1-1, the full variable domain is KAGVTQTPRYLIKTRGQQVTLSCSPISGHRSVSWYQQTPGQGLQFLFEYFSETQRNKGNFPGRFSGRQFSNSRSEMNVSTLELGDSALYLCASSFNTAGGVMNTEAFFGQGTRLTVV.

V gene TRBV4-3 combines with J gene TRBJ2-2; no clear D. The V gene's germline CDR1 is LGHNA and CDR2 YSLEER. Between the trimmed V and J ends, which lost 1 base and 4 bases, there was a span of 7 bases. CDR3 length equals 14 residues. The DNA of the CDR3 is TGCGCCAGCAGCCAAGGTCAACCCACCGGGGAGCTGTTTTTT. Encoded protein: CASSQGQPTGELFF.

The V call is TRBV5-1, the J call TRBJ2-1; D might be TRBD1 (6 bases). The CDR3 totals 18 residues. The ends were cut back, 2 bases at V and 5 bases at J, with 23 bases in the middle. CDR1 is SGHRS and CDR2 is YFSETQ in the germline V gene. CDR3 sequence reads: CASSFGQPLAWGHNEQFF. The CDR3 DNA is TGCGCCAGCAGCTTCGGACAGCCCCTAGCCTGGGGACACAATGAGCAGTTCTTC.

V is TRBV6-1 and J is TRBJ2-2; D might be TRBD1 (7 bases). Trimming shortened V by 4 bases and J by 4 bases, and 13 bases separated the two germline ends. The CDR3 has 15 amino acids. Looked up from germline, CDR1 is MNHNS and CDR2 is SASEGT. The CDR3 DNA sequence: TGTGCCAGCAGTGGGCAGGGGGGTACCACCGGGGAGCTGTTTTTT. This encodes CASSGQGGTTGELFF.

The chain is built from TRBV7-9 and TRBJ2-5; possible D gene TRBD2, 6 bases. Germline lookup yields CDR1 SEHNR and CDR2 FQNEAQ (reference sequence). The CDR3 covers 15 residues. V lost 3 bases and J 5 bases, leaving 16 bases between the germline ends. In DNA, the CDR3 is TGTGCCAGCAGCTTGGGAGTCTGGGGGGACGAGACCCAGTACTTC. It encodes CASSLGVWGDETQYF.

The gene calls are TRBV6-1 and TRBJ2-7; TRBD1 is a possible D gene (5 bases). Per the germline V gene, CDR1 is MNHNS and CDR2 is SASEGT. Between the trimmed V and J ends, which lost 7 bases and 2 bases, there was a span of 15 bases. CDR3 length: 14 amino acids. The DNA of the CDR3 is TGTGCCAGCATCCCCCAGGGTAGAGCCTACGAGCAGTACTTC. Its protein product is CASIPQGRAYEQYF.

For this clone: At the DNA level, this CDR3 is encoded by other sequences in the same sample as well. The chain couples TRBV5-1 to TRBJ2-7; D perhaps matches TRBD1 (6 bases). V shed 2 bases and J shed 5 bases, with 8 bases lying between them. This CDR3 contains 12 residues. Looked up from germline, CDR1 is SGHRS and CDR2 is YFSETQ. The CDR3 DNA is TGCGCCAGCAGCTTACAGGGTGACGAGCAGTACTTC. Amino acids: CASSLQGDEQYF. Using reference TRBV5-1 and TRBJ2-7 for the parts outside the CDR3, the full variable domain is KAGVTQTPRYLIKTRGQQVTLSCSPISGHRSVSWYQQTPGQGLQFLFEYFSETQRNKGNFPGRFSGRQFSNSRSEMNVSTLELGDSALYLCASSLQGDEQYFGPGTRLTVT.

This clone was counted once. The rearrangement joins TRBV7-2 to TRBJ2-7; no clear D. The CDR3 contains 15 residues. Germline CDR1 SGHTA, CDR2 FQGNSA. Trimming took 1 base from V and 0 from J, leaving 10 bases between them. The CDR3 protein is CASSLVVGYSYEQYF. CDR3 nucleotide sequence: TGTGCCAGCAGCTTAGTAGTAGGGTACTCCTACGAGCAGTACTTC.

The J gene is TRBJ2-7, the V gene TRBV4-3; D not certain. V gave up 0 bases and J gave up 0 bases, with 6 bases separating them. The V gene's germline CDR1 is LGHNA and CDR2 YSLEER. The CDR3 spans 14 residues. Written as DNA, the CDR3 is TGCGCCAGCAGCCAAGACCTGAGCTCCTACGAGCAGTACTTC. As protein: CASSQDLSSYEQYF.

V is TRBV11-3 and J is TRBJ2-1, with D maybe TRBD1 (5 bases). Per germline, CDR1 SGHNT and CDR2 YENEEA. The ends were cut back, 5 bases at V and 4 bases at J, with 9 bases in the middle. This CDR3 contains 13 residues. The CDR3: CASSQQGYNEQFF. The CDR3, as DNA: TGTGCCAGCAGCCAGCAGGGTTACAATGAGCAGTTCTTC.

A note on this clone: A much larger clone lies one base from this, so it may be a read error. This CDR3 is also generated by other DNA sequences in the sample. V usage is TRBV6-1 and J usage is TRBJ1-4, with D possibly matching TRBD1 (6 bases). The germline V and J ends were trimmed by 5 bases and 0 bases, with 7 bases remaining between them. Germline values: CDR1 MNHNS, CDR2 SASEGT. This CDR3 contains 14 residues. The CDR3 is CASSRTATNEKLFF. The CDR3 bases are TGTGCCAGCAGTAGGACAGCAACTAATGAAAAACTGTTTTTT.